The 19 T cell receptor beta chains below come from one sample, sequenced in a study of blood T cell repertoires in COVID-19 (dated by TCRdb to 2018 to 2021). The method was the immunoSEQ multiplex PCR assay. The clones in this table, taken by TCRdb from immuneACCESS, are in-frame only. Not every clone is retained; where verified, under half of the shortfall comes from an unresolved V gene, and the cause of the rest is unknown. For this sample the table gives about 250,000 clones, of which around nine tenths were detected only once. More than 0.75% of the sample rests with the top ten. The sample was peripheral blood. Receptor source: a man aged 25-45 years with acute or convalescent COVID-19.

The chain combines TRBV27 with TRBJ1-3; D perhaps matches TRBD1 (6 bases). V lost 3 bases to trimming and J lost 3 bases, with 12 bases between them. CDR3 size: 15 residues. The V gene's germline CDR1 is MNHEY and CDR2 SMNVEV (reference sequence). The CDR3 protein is CASSFSKGGGNTIYF. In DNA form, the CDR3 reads TGTGCCAGCAGTTTCTCTAAAGGGGGTGGAAACACCATATATTTT.

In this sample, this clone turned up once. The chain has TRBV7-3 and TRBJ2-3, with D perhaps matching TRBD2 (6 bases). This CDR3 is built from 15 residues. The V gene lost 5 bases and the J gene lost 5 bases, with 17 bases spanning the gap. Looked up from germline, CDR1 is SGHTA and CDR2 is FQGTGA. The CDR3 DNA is TGTGCCAGCAGCCCCCTTACGGGAGTGGTAGATACGCAGTATTTT. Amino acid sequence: CASSPLTGVVDTQYF.

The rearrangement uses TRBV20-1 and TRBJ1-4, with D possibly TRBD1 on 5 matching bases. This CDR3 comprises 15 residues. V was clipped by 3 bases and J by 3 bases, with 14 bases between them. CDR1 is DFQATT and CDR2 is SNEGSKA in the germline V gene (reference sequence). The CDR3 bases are TGCAGTGCTAGTCTTGTGGGAGGGGCTAATGAAAAACTGTTTTTT. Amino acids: CSASLVGGANEKLFF.

CDR3 sequence: CASSVSGRETGTGSWKLFF. The CDR3 bases are TGTGCCAGCAGTGTATCGGGAAGAGAGACCGGGACAGGGTCTTGGAAACTGTTTTTT. The chain carries TRBV2 and TRBJ1-4; TRBD1 matches at 9 bases. CDR3 length: 19 residues. Trimming at V came to 4 bases and at J to 11 bases, leaving 23 bases not matched to a gene. CDR1 and CDR2 (germline): SNHLY, FYNNEI.

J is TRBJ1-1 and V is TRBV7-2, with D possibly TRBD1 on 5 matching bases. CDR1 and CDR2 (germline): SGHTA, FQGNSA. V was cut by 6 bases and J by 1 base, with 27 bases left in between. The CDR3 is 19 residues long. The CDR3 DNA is TGTGCCAGCAGTCACGTCGATAGGAGATTTCGGACACCGAACACTGAAGCTTTCTTT. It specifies CASSHVDRRFRTPNTEAFF.

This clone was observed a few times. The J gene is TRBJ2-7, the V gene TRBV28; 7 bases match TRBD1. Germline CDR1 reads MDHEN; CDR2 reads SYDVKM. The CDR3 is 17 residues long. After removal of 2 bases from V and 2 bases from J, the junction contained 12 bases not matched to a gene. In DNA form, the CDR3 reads TGTGCCAGCAGTTTAAAGTTAGGAGACAGGGCCACCTACGAGCAGTACTTC. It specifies CASSLKLGDRATYEQYF.

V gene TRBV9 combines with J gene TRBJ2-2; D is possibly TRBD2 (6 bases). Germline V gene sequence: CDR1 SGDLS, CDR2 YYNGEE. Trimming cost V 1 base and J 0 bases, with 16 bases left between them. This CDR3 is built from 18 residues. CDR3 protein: CASSVYGDGGANTGELFF. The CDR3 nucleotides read TGTGCCAGCAGCGTATACGGGGATGGCGGGGCGAACACCGGGGAGCTGTTTTTT.

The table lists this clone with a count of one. CDR3 nucleotides: TGTGCCAGCAGCTTCCAGACTAGTTCCGGGGAGCTGTTTTTT. It specifies CASSFQTSSGELFF. V usage is TRBV11-2 and J usage is TRBJ2-2; weak D call: TRBD2 (6 bases). The germline V and J ends were trimmed by 3 bases and 6 bases, with 11 bases remaining between them. Germline loops: CDR1 SGHAT, CDR2 FQNNGV. This CDR3 is 14 amino acids long.

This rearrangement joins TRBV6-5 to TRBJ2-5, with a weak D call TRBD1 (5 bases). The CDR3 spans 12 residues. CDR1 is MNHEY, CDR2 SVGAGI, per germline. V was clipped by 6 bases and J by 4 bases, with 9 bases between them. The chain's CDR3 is CASSFRVETQYF. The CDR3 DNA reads TGTGCCAGCAGCTTCAGGGTAGAGACCCAGTACTTC.

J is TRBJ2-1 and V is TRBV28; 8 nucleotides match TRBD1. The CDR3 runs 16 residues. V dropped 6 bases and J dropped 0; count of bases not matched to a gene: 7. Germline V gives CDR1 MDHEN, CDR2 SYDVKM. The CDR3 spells CASRELQGGSYNEQFF. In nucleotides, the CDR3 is TGTGCCAGCAGGGAATTACAGGGGGGCTCCTACAATGAGCAGTTCTTC. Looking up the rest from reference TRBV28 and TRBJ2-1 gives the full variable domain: DVKVTQSSRYLVKRTGEKVFLECVQDMDHENMFWYRQDPGLGLRLIYFSYDVKMKEKGDIPEGYSVSREKKERFSLILESASTNQTSMYLCASRELQGGSYNEQFFGPGTRLTVL.

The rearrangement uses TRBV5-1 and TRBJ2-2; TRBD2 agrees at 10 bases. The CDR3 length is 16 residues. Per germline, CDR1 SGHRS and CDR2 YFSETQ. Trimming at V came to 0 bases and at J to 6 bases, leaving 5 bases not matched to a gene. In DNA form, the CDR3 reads TGCGCCAGCAGCTTGGACGTCCTAGCGGGAGCCGGGGAGCTGTTTTTT. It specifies CASSLDVLAGAGELFF.

CDR3 nucleotides: TGTGCCAGCAGCCGTGGCGGGAGAGATGAGCAGTTCTTC. Translation gives CASSRGGRDEQFF. This sequence joins TRBV3-1 (or the pseudogene TRBV3-2) and TRBJ2-1; the match to TRBD2 covers 7 bases. The CDR3 has 13 residues. The germline V gene encodes CDR1 LGHDT and CDR2 YNNKEL (reference sequence). V was pared by 4 bases and J by 8 bases, with 5 bases of the junction left unmatched.

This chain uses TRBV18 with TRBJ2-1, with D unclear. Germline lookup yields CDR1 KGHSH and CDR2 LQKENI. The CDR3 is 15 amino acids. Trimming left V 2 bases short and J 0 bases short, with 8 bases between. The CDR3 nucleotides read TGTGCCAGCTCACCATTGCCGAGCTCCTACAATGAGCAGTTCTTC. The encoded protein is CASSPLPSSYNEQFF.

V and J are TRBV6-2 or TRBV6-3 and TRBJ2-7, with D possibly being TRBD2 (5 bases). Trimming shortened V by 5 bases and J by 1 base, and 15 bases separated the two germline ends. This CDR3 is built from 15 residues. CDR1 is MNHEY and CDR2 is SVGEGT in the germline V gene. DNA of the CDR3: TGTGCCAGCAGTGACCGGGATCGGATGTCCTACGAGCAGTACTTC. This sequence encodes CASSDRDRMSYEQYF.

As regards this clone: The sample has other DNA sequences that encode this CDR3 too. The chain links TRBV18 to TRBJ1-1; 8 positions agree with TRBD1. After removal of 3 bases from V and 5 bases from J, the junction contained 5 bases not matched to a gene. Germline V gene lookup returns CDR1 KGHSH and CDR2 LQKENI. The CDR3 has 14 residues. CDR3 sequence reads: CASSPQGARTEAFF. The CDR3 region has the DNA TGTGCCAGCTCACCTCAGGGGGCGAGGACTGAAGCTTTCTTT.

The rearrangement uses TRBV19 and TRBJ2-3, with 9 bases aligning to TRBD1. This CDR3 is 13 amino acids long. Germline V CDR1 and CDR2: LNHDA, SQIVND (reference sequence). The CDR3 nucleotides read TGTGCTTCAGGGGGGACAGGGACAGATACGCAGTATTTT. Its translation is CASGGTGTDTQYF.

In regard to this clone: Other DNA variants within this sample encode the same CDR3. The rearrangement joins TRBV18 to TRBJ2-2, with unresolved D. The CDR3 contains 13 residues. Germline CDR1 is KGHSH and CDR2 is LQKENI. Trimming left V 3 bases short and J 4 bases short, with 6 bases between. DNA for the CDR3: TGTGCCAGCTCACCTCTAGTCACCGGGGAGCTGTTTTTT. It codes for CASSPLVTGELFF.

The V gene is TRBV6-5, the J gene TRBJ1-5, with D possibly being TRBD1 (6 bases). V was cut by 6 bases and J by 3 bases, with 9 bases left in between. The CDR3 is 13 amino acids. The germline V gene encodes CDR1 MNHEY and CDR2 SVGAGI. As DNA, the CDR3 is TGTGCCAGCAGACGGGACACCAATCAGCCCCAGCATTTT. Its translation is CASRRDTNQPQHF.

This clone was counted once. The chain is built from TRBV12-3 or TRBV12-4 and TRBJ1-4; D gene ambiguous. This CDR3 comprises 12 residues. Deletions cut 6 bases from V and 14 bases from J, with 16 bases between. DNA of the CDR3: TGTGCCAGCAGCTTGGCCGCAGGTCGTCTGTTTTTT. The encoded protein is CASSLAAGRLFF.